A selection of T cell receptor beta chains follows, all from one sample in a study of Ad26.COV2.S vaccination and SARS-CoV-2 variants. The repertoire was sequenced with immunoSEQ multiplex PCR; TCRdb's copy has only in-frame clones and lacks some. The table shows around 270,000 clones, with roughly 89% occurring only once. Sequenced material: peripheral blood, taken in a trial of Ad26.COV2.S vaccine versus placebo. The source of these receptors is a person between 18 and 65 years old who received the Ad26.COV2.S COVID-19 vaccine or a placebo. CDR3s include the opening cysteine and the closing phenylalanine or tryptophan. The D gene is left open where the match is weak. Part of the rows lack a size; the others show once, few, many or a class for expanded clones.

V gene	J gene	clone size	D gene	CDR3 protein	CDR3 DNA
TRBV27	TRBJ2-1	.	TRBD2	CASSTPTLAGGPSEQFF	TGTGCCAGCAGTACCCCAACGCTAGCGGGGGGGCCCAGTGAGCAGTTCTTC
TRBV5-6	TRBJ2-3	.	.	CASSPPVSTDTQYF	TGTGCCAGCAGCCCCCCAGTCAGCACAGATACGCAGTATTTT
TRBV9	TRBJ2-1	.	.	CASSAKRDGPHEQFF	TGTGCCAGCAGCGCCAAACGAGATGGGCCGCATGAGCAGTTCTTC
TRBV27	TRBJ2-3	.	.	CASSIAEGPNPSTDTQYF	TGTGCCAGCAGTATCGCTGAGGGCCCTAACCCTAGCACAGATACGCAGTATTTT
TRBV6-5	TRBJ1-2	.	.	CASSPRGNGYTF	TGTGCCAGCAGTCCGCGGGGGAATGGCTACACCTTC
TRBV6-6	TRBJ2-5	.	.	CASKGKVGETQYF	TGTGCCAGCAAAGGAAAAGTCGGGGAGACCCAGTACTTC
TRBV30	TRBJ1-1	.	.	CAWMRGQNTEAFF	TGTGCCTGGATGCGCGGACAGAACACTGAAGCTTTCTTT
TRBV7-2	TRBJ1-2	.	TRBD1	CASSLTGALGYTF	TGTGCCAGCAGCCTTACAGGGGCACTTGGCTACACCTTC
TRBV4-1	TRBJ1-6	.	TRBD1	CASSPSTGLNSPLHF	TGCGCCAGCAGCCCGTCGACAGGGCTAAATTCACCCCTCCACTTT
TRBV15	TRBJ1-3	once	.	CATSRDREGSGNTIYF	TGTGCCACCAGCAGAGACAGGGAGGGCTCTGGAAACACCATATATTTT
TRBV7-9	TRBJ2-3	.	TRBD2	CASSSRLAGGPFPTDTQYF	TGTGCCAGCAGCTCTCGACTAGCGGGGGGGCCTTTTCCCACAGATACGCAGTATTTT
TRBV5-6	TRBJ2-5	.	TRBD2	CASSPAGVQETQYF	TGTGCCAGCAGCCCGGCGGGGGTCCAAGAGACCCAGTACTTC
TRBV6-2/TRBV6-3	TRBJ2-1	.	.	CASSRRGVAGFNAEQFF	TGTGCCAGCAGCCGCAGGGGGGTAGCGGGGTTTAACGCTGAGCAGTTCTTC
TRBV12-3/TRBV12-4	TRBJ2-7	.	.	CASSLWGFYEQYF	TGTGCCAGCAGTTTATGGGGGTTCTACGAGCAGTACTTC
TRBV19	TRBJ2-1	.	TRBD2	CASSIQLAGAWVF	TGTGCCAGTAGTATTCAACTAGCGGGGGCCTGGGTCTTC
TRBV19	TRBJ2-5	.	.	CASSTRQGSTGGPGETQYF	TGTGCCAGTAGTACCAGACAGGGTTCGACGGGAGGGCCCGGGGAGACCCAGTACTTC
TRBV5-6	TRBJ2-7	few	.	CASSLYEGEQYF	TGTGCCAGCAGCTTGTATGAGGGCGAGCAGTACTTC
TRBV18	TRBJ2-3	.	.	CASSLTTSLRSHPDTQYF	TGTGCCAGCTCACTAACCACAAGCCTTAGGTCCCACCCGGATACGCAGTATTTT
TRBV7-2	TRBJ1-5	few	.	CASSPSGTASEPQHF	TGTGCCAGCAGCCCCTCCGGGACCGCCTCCGAGCCCCAGCATTTT
TRBV27	TRBJ1-1	.	.	CASSLYPVLGGNTEAFF	TGTGCCAGCAGTTTATACCCGGTCCTCGGGGGGAACACTGAAGCTTTCTTT
TRBV5-6	TRBJ2-2	.	.	CASSLAETGFTGELFF	TGTGCCAGCAGCTTGGCCGAGACAGGCTTCACCGGGGAGCTGTTTTTT
TRBV6-6	TRBJ2-3	.	TRBD2	CASGEGFTDTQYF	TGTGCCAGCGGGGAGGGTTTCACAGATACGCAGTATTTT
TRBV11-2	TRBJ1-1	.	.	CASSLTRPRTPNTEAFF	TGTGCCAGCAGCTTAACTAGACCGAGGACCCCGAACACTGAAGCTTTCTTT
TRBV15	TRBJ1-3	.	.	CATSIEMPGRQTSGNTIYF	TGTGCCACCAGCATCGAGATGCCGGGCCGTCAGACCTCTGGAAACACCATATATTTT
TRBV7-9	TRBJ2-3	.	.	CASSFGGDRTDTQYF	TGTGCCAGCAGCTTTGGCGGGGACCGCACAGATACGCAGTATTTT
TRBV5-4	TRBJ2-7	.	.	CATSGTDPYEQYF	TGTGCCACTTCAGGGACGGACCCCTACGAGCAGTACTTC
TRBV11-1	TRBJ2-4	.	.	CASSSNPLAKNIQYF	TGTGCCAGCAGCTCAAACCCCCTAGCCAAAAACATTCAGTACTTC
TRBV29-1	TRBJ1-1	.	.	CSVAKGLTEAFF	TGCAGCGTGGCCAAGGGGCTCACTGAAGCTTTCTTT
TRBV7-2	TRBJ2-5	.	.	CASSLDNPGWETQYF	TGTGCCAGCAGCCTAGACAACCCCGGGTGGGAGACCCAGTACTTC
TRBV9	TRBJ1-2	.	.	CASSVLPEGNYGYTF	TGTGCCAGCAGCGTCCTCCCGGAAGGTAACTATGGCTACACCTTC
TRBV4-1	TRBJ2-1	.	.	CASSQAGSFSYNEQFF	TGCGCCAGCAGCCAAGCTGGGAGCTTTTCCTACAATGAGCAGTTCTTC
TRBV6-1	TRBJ1-2	.	TRBD1	CASSGLDRDGYTF	TGTGCCAGCAGTGGCTTAGACAGGGATGGCTACACCTTC
TRBV19	TRBJ2-7	.	.	CASSPGEAYEQYF	TGTGCCAGTAGTCCCGGGGAGGCCTACGAGCAGTACTTC
TRBV6-6	TRBJ2-6	.	.	CASSLTDRAALAVPSGANVLTF	TGTGCCAGCAGCTTAACGGACAGGGCCGCACTAGCGGTTCCCTCTGGGGCCAACGTCCTGACTTTC
TRBV5-1	TRBJ1-4	.	TRBD1	CASSHRDRAEKLFF	TGCGCCAGCAGCCACCGGGACAGGGCTGAAAAACTGTTTTTT
TRBV5-1	TRBJ1-2	.	.	CASSIGDRGGYGYTF	TGCGCCAGCAGCATTGGAGACCGGGGGGGATATGGCTACACCTTC
TRBV9	TRBJ2-3	.	TRBD2	CASSPHGEGSTDTQYF	TGTGCCAGCAGCCCCCACGGGGAGGGGAGCACAGATACGCAGTATTTT
TRBV18	TRBJ2-3	.	.	CASSPMDSTDTQYF	TGTGCCAGCTCCCCCATGGACAGCACAGATACGCAGTATTTT
TRBV19	TRBJ1-2	.	.	CASSNRTKGPGYTF	TGTGCCAGTAGTAACCGTACAAAGGGGCCTGGCTACACCTTC
TRBV7-9	TRBJ1-2	few	.	CASSSGVYGYTF	TGTGCCAGCAGCTCAGGAGTCTATGGCTACACCTTC
TRBV7-9	TRBJ1-5	.	.	CASSFGGTAPQHF	TGTGCCAGCAGCTTCGGGGGAACGGCGCCCCAGCATTTT
TRBV21-1	TRBJ2-2	once	.	CASPPGRRQGANTGELFF	TGTGCCAGCCCCCCTGGACGTAGACAGGGGGCGAACACCGGGGAGCTGTTTTTT
TRBV30	TRBJ1-1	few	.	CAWSRARTEAFF	TGTGCCTGGAGCAGGGCTAGAACTGAAGCTTTCTTT
TRBV25-1	TRBJ1-4	once	.	CASSEPGRENEKLFF	TGTGCCAGCAGTGAACCTGGCAGGGAAAATGAAAAACTGTTTTTT
TRBV7-9	TRBJ2-3	.	.	CASSTPGTRTDTQYF	TGTGCCAGCAGCACTCCTGGGACCCGCACAGATACGCAGTATTTT
TRBV7-8	TRBJ2-3	.	.	CASSLPRGSTDTQYF	TGTGCCAGCAGCTTACCCCGGGGGAGCACAGATACGCAGTATTTT
TRBV7-2	TRBJ2-5	.	.	CASSSTPTQYF	TGTGCCAGCAGTTCGACTCCGACCCAGTACTTC
TRBV4-1	TRBJ1-2	.	TRBD1	CASSQGLTLRGHRGYTF	TGCGCCAGCAGCCAAGGATTAACTCTCAGGGGGCATCGAGGCTACACCTTC
TRBV19	TRBJ1-6	.	.	CASRPGTASPLHF	TGTGCCAGTAGGCCGGGGACTGCTTCACCCCTCCACTTT
TRBV5-6	TRBJ1-2	.	TRBD1	CASTPDPQGAVGGYTF	TGTGCCAGCACCCCAGACCCACAGGGGGCTGTGGGTGGCTACACCTTC
TRBV6-6	TRBJ1-2	.	.	CASSYPQWDLNYGYTF	TGTGCCAGCAGTTACCCGCAATGGGATCTTAACTATGGCTACACCTTC
TRBV18	TRBJ1-3	.	.	CASSPVSSGNTIYF	TGTGCCAGCTCACCGGTGAGCTCTGGAAACACCATATATTTT
TRBV10-3	TRBJ1-1	.	.	CAISFSGVDTEAFF	TGTGCCATCAGTTTTTCAGGGGTCGACACTGAAGCTTTCTTT